The T cell receptor (beta chain) described here comes from a study of early T cells in non-severe SARS-CoV-2 infection. Whole-study context: Bulk RNA isolated from unsorted whole blood underwent sequencing; chains were not paired. Findings of the study overall: Anti-spike CD8 specificities were favored by VDJdb matching, whose results missed private and CD4 specificities.

A few counts support this clonotype. As yet, its antigen is unknown. Individual cDNA molecules were tagged with unique molecular identifiers, the study reported. TCRdb re-analysed the 5' RACE reads in MiXCR, keeping a single row per CDR3 protein. The table records 60,000 or so distinct CDR3 sequences, roughly 9% of them present only once. Specimen: whole blood. The source is an adult who was a healthcare worker with PCR-confirmed SARS-CoV-2 infection or an uninfected control (not recorded which).

CDR3 sequence: CASSSPGQGSDNYGYTF. The CDR3 DNA reads as TGTGCCAGCAGCTCTCCGGGACAGGGGTCAGATAACTATGGCTACACCTTC. V is TRBV7-3 and J is TRBJ1-2; 10 bases map to TRBD1. Germline CDR1 reads SGHTA; CDR2 reads FQGTGA. V gave up 4 bases and J gave up 1 base; unmatched junction bases: 9. The CDR3 runs to 17 residues. Together with reference TRBV7-3 and TRBJ1-2, the CDR3 gives the full variable domain: GAGVSQTPSNKVTEKGKYVELRCDPISGHTALYWYRQSLGQGPEFLIYFQGTGAADDSGLPNDRFFAVRPEGSVSTLKIQRTERGDSAVYLCASSSPGQGSDNYGYTFGSGTRLTVV.